These T cell receptor beta chains were read from a single sample in a study of cytomegalovirus exposure and HLA in healthy donors. TCRdb's copy holds only in-frame clones and misses some; the assay was immunoSEQ multiplex PCR. The data show roughly 170,000 clones, about 80% seen once. The sample taken for sequencing was PBMCs. The receptors come from a woman in her late teens or twenties in good health and CMV-seropositive. Both conserved end residues are part of each CDR3. D genes are given only for firm matches. Rows give clone size only sometimes, using once, few, many, or a class for an expanded clone.

V gene,clone size,J gene,D gene,CDR3 DNA,CDR3 protein
TRBV5-4,.,TRBJ2-2,.,TGTGCCAGCAGCCCCGGGATTCAGGTCGGGGAGCTGTTTTTT,CASSPGIQVGELFF
TRBV27,.,TRBJ2-1,TRBD2,TGTGCCAGCAGTCGAAGCGGGGGGTTACTGAGCTCCTACAATGAGCAGTTCTTC,CASSRSGGLLSSYNEQFF
TRBV9,few,TRBJ1-2,.,TGTGCCAGCAGCGTAGAAGGGGTTGGATACACCTTC,CASSVEGVGYTF
TRBV5-1,.,TRBJ2-5,TRBD2,TGCGCCAGCAGCTTGGCCTACGGACTTGTATCGGGGGGAGAGACCCAGTACTTC,CASSLAYGLVSGGETQYF
TRBV6-1,.,TRBJ2-1,.,TGTGCCAGCAGAGAACACGGACAGCAATCCTACAATGAGCAGTTCTTC,CASREHGQQSYNEQFF
TRBV6-5,.,TRBJ2-7,TRBD1,TGTGCCAGCAGTTACGGACAGGGGTCGGGGGAGCAGTACTTC,CASSYGQGSGEQYF
TRBV7-7,.,TRBJ2-5,TRBD1,TGTGCCAGCAGCTTAAGCCGGGGACAGGGGGCGGAAGAGACCCAGTACTTC,CASSLSRGQGAEETQYF
TRBV7-9,few,TRBJ2-7,.,TGTGCCAGCAGTCTAAACTACGAGCAGTACTTC,CASSLNYEQYF
TRBV7-8,.,TRBJ1-5,.,TGTGCCAGCAGCTCTGCGCGCGTGGTAGAAAAACCTGATAGCAATCAGCCCCAGCATTTT,CASSSARVVEKPDSNQPQHF
TRBV6-1,.,TRBJ2-7,.,TGTGCCAGCAGTCAGACAGACTTCTACGAGCAGTACTTC,CASSQTDFYEQYF
TRBV7-8,.,TRBJ1-2,TRBD1,TGTGCCAGCAGCTTACACAGGGGAAACTATGGCTACACCTTC,CASSLHRGNYGYTF
TRBV6-5,.,TRBJ2-6,.,TGTGCCAGCAGTTACTCGAGCTCTGGGGCCAACGTCCTGACTTTC,CASSYSSSGANVLTF
TRBV29-1,.,TRBJ2-1,TRBD1,TGCAGCGCCCACGGACAGGGGGAGAGCAATGAGCAGTTCTTC,CSAHGQGESNEQFF
TRBV6-6,once,TRBJ1-1,.,TGTGCCACCGATCAGGGAATAAACACTGAAGCTTTCTTT,CATDQGINTEAFF
TRBV18,.,TRBJ1-1,.,TGTGCCAGCTCACAACTTATCCTACAGGGTAGTGTTTCCACTGAAGCTTTCTTT,CASSQLILQGSVSTEAFF
TRBV6-5,.,TRBJ1-3,TRBD1,TGTGCCAGCACCAGGGGGATAGGAAACACCATATATTTT,CASTRGIGNTIYF
TRBV5-6,.,TRBJ1-2,.,TGTGCCAGCAGCTTGGGGGGCAGCCGAAACTATGGCTACACCTTC,CASSLGGSRNYGYTF
TRBV7-9,.,TRBJ2-7,.,TGTGCCAGCAACGACGGCGGATACGAGCAGTACTTC,CASNDGGYEQYF
TRBV9,.,TRBJ2-2,.,TGTGCCAGCAGCCCCGCGGGGACGAACACCGGGGAGCTGTTTTTT,CASSPAGTNTGELFF
TRBV19,.,TRBJ2-2,.,TGTGCCACCAGAGGGGGGGGCCCTAACACCGGGGAGCTGTTTTTT,CATRGGGPNTGELFF
TRBV15,.,TRBJ2-3,TRBD2,TGTGCCACCAGCAGAGGCCCTAGCGGGTTTGGGGATACGCAGTATTTT,CATSRGPSGFGDTQYF
TRBV6-1,few,TRBJ1-5,.,TGTGCCAGCAGTGAAGCGCGGTCACCCCAGCCCCAGCATTTT,CASSEARSPQPQHF
TRBV25-1,.,TRBJ2-7,.,TGTGCCAGCAGTACGGGGGACAGTAACCCCTACGAGCAGTACTTC,CASSTGDSNPYEQYF
TRBV27,once,TRBJ2-3,TRBD2,TGTGCCAGCAGTTTATCGGGGGTAGCGGGGGGGCATGGAGATACGCAGTATTTT,CASSLSGVAGGHGDTQYF
TRBV7-2,.,TRBJ1-6,.,TGTGCCAGCAGCCCCCCCCGCGGGTTTAGTAGTAATTCACCCCTCCACTTT,CASSPPRGFSSNSPLHF
TRBV2,.,TRBJ2-3,.,TGTGCCAGCACCACACCAAACCAAAGCACAGATACGCAGTATTTT,CASTTPNQSTDTQYF
TRBV10-1,.,TRBJ1-6,.,TGCGCCAGCAGTGTGGAGACGTCTGGGTCGGGAGGCTCCTATAATTCACCCCTCCACTTT,CASSVETSGSGGSYNSPLHF
TRBV11-3,.,TRBJ2-5,.,TGTGCCAGCAGCTTAATCCCTGTCGTCCGGGACTCAAAGGTCGCAGAGACCCAGTACTTC,CASSLIPVVRDSKVAETQYF
TRBV7-4,.,TRBJ2-7,.,TGTGCCAGGAGGATCCTTACATGCGAGCAGTACTTC,CARRILTCEQYF
TRBV7-9,.,TRBJ2-6,TRBD1,TGTGCCAGCAGCTCTAGACCCGGGACAGGGCCCTCTGGGGCCAACGTCCTGACTTTC,CASSSRPGTGPSGANVLTF
TRBV6-5,.,TRBJ2-2,TRBD1,TGTGCCAGCAGTTACCTCGGACAGGGCAACACCGGGGAGCTGTTTTTT,CASSYLGQGNTGELFF
TRBV4-1,once,TRBJ1-2,TRBD1,TGCGCCAGCAGCCAGAGAGGCGACAGGGCTAACTATGGCTACACCTTC,CASSQRGDRANYGYTF
TRBV5-6,once,TRBJ2-3,.,TGTGCCAGCAGCTTGGTCGGAGCGGTCAGAACCACAGATACGCAGTATTTT,CASSLVGAVRTTDTQYF
TRBV15,.,TRBJ2-2,TRBD1,TGTGCCACCAGCAGAGATTCCGAAACCCAGGGGGCGAACGGGGAGCTGTTTTTT,CATSRDSETQGANGELFF
TRBV6-1,.,TRBJ1-2,.,TGTGCCAGCAGTGATTGGCAGATTAACTATGGCTACACCTTC,CASSDWQINYGYTF
TRBV2,once,TRBJ2-7,TRBD2,TGTGCCAGCAGTGAAGCGACGAGGGGGCTAGCGGGGGGCTCCGAGCAGTACTTC,CASSEATRGLAGGSEQYF
TRBV27,.,TRBJ1-1,TRBD1,TGTGCCAGCAGTGATAGACAGGGGATTGCTTTCTTT,CASSDRQGIAFF
TRBV2,.,TRBJ1-2,TRBD1,TGTGCCAGCAGTTTAAAGACCGGGACAGGGAATTTTGGCTACACCTTC,CASSLKTGTGNFGYTF
TRBV2,.,TRBJ1-4,.,TGTGCCAGCAGACCGGGATTGAGGAATGAAAAACTGTTTTTT,CASRPGLRNEKLFF
TRBV6-1,.,TRBJ2-7,.,TGTGCCAGCACACCCTGGGGCAGGGTGTACGAGCAGTACTTC,CASTPWGRVYEQYF
TRBV19,few,TRBJ1-5,TRBD1,TGTGCCAGTACCCCACAGGGGTCAAATCAGCCCCAGCATTTT,CASTPQGSNQPQHF
TRBV7-8,.,TRBJ2-7,TRBD2,TGTGCCAGCAGCTCCCCGGAGGAGAATTGGCCTAGCGGGGCATACGAGCAGTACTTC,CASSSPEENWPSGAYEQYF
TRBV6-5,.,TRBJ1-2,TRBD1,TGTGCCAGCAGACTACTACAGGGGGGTCTTGGCTACACCTTC,CASRLLQGGLGYTF
TRBV6-1,.,TRBJ2-4,.,TGTGCCAGCAGTGCCGGCGGGACAGCTGCCAAAAACATTCAGTACTTC,CASSAGGTAAKNIQYF
TRBV7-6,few,TRBJ2-5,TRBD2,TGTGCCAGCAGCAAAAGACTAGCGGGTCAAGAGACCCAGTACTTC,CASSKRLAGQETQYF
TRBV27,.,TRBJ1-5,.,TGTGCCAGCAGACCGACGGGGTGGATCAATCAGCCCCAGCATTTT,CASRPTGWINQPQHF
TRBV6-5,.,TRBJ1-1,.,TGTGCCAGCAGCTCTATAACTGGGGGCCCTGAAGCTTTCTTT,CASSSITGGPEAFF
TRBV18,.,TRBJ1-3,.,TGTGCCAGCTCACCCTCGAGCGGACCGAACACCATATATTTT,CASSPSSGPNTIYF
TRBV20-1,.,TRBJ2-1,.,TGCAGTGCTAGAGCAGTTCTTGAGCAGTTCTTC,CSARAVLEQFF
TRBV7-2,.,TRBJ2-7,.,TGTGCCCCCCCCTCGCACAGGGAGTACGAGCAGTACTTC,CAPPSHREYEQYF
TRBV4-1,once,TRBJ2-1,.,TGCGCCAGCAGCCAAGATTGGGGGACACTCTACAATGAGCAGTTCTTC,CASSQDWGTLYNEQFF
TRBV6-1,.,TRBJ1-5,.,TGTGCCAGCAGTGAATGGGCAGGACAGAACAATCAGCCCCAGCATTTT,CASSEWAGQNNQPQHF